This T cell receptor (beta chain) is from a study of PD-1 blockade in classical Hodgkin lymphoma. The time point here: newly diagnosed, previously untreated cHL patient sample. The comparison group had newly diagnosed, previously untreated classical Hodgkin lymphoma. Comments on this clone: Its antigen remains unidentified.

Libraries were prepared by immunoSEQ multiplex PCR; TCRdb keeps only in-frame clonotypes and omits some of them. The profile shows over 15,000 clones, around 90% of them singletons. Study-level points and caveats: Reported baseline diversity: healthy donors highest, relapsed/refractory patients lowest.

The CDR3 is 14 residues long. The germline gives CDR1 MGHDK, CDR2 SYGVNS. Trimming pared 0 bases from V and 5 bases from J, leaving 10 bases between. The V call is TRBV25-1, the J call TRBJ1-2; no firm D call. The TCR was taken from a human donor with classical Hodgkin lymphoma. Sample: peripheral blood mononuclear cells (PBMCs). The chain's CDR3 is CASSEYSLKYGYTF. In nucleotides, the CDR3 is TGTGCCAGCAGTGAATATTCCCTTAAATATGGCTACACCTTC.